These 24 T cell receptor beta chains came from one sample sequenced in a study of T cell responses to AZD1222 COVID-19 vaccine. Using immunoSEQ multiplex PCR, the repertoire was profiled, and TCRdb retains in-frame clones only, with some absent. The sample yields 130,000 or so clones, 85% to 90% seen once. The sequencing here drew on peripheral blood, taken on day 0 of AZD1222 vaccination. These receptors came from an adult in good health.

V is TRBV10-1 and J is TRBJ1-3; possible D gene TRBD1, 5 bases. In germline, CDR1 is WNHNN, CDR2 SYGVQD (reference sequence). The CDR3 covers 13 residues. V shed 7 bases and J shed 3 bases, with 10 bases lying between them. The CDR3 sequence is CASTQGFGNTIYF. The CDR3 region has the DNA TGCGCCAGCACCCAGGGCTTTGGAAACACCATATATTTT.

The chain uses TRBV12-3 or TRBV12-4 and TRBJ1-4; D is unresolved. This CDR3 spans 13 amino acids. V was shortened by 4 bases and J by 0 bases, with 3 bases between the two germline ends. The CDR3 sequence: CASSSTTNEKLFF. In nucleotides, the CDR3 is TGTGCCAGCAGTTCTACAACTAATGAAAAACTGTTTTTT.

V is TRBV6-6 and J is TRBJ2-1; D ambiguous. Deletions cut 8 bases from V and 7 bases from J, with 15 bases between. The CDR3 has 13 amino acids. Germline V gene data show CDR1 as MNHNY and CDR2 as SVGAGI (reference sequence). CDR3 residues: CASGPGAGNEQFF. DNA for the CDR3: TGTGCCAGCGGACCGGGCGCTGGGAATGAGCAGTTCTTC.

The rearrangement joins TRBV21-1 to TRBJ2-2; the DNA was not used to check the table's D call, TRBD2. TRBV21-1 is classified as a pseudogene. The CDR3 runs to 17 residues. This chain's CDR3 is CASSKVGRTGNTGELFF. CDR3 DNA sequence: TGTGCCAGCAGCAAAGTGGGGAGGACGGGGAACACCGGGGAGCTGTTTTTT.

This rearrangement joins TRBV6-2 or TRBV6-3 to TRBJ2-5, with D unresolved. The CDR3 sequence is 11 residues long. CDR1 and CDR2 from the germline V gene are MNHEY and SVGEGT. Trimming cost V 2 bases and J 4 bases, with 2 bases left between them. CDR3: CASSYRETQYF. In nucleotides, the CDR3 is TGTGCCAGCAGTTACAGAGAGACCCAGTACTTC.

This clone was observed a few times. This chain joins TRBV6-2 or TRBV6-3 and TRBJ1-1; D is uncertain. In germline, CDR1 is MNHEY, CDR2 SVGEGT. The CDR3 is made up of 13 amino acids. Trimming stripped 4 bases from V and 10 bases from J, with 16 bases between. The CDR3 here is CASSWRGQIAAFF. DNA of the CDR3: TGTGCCAGCAGTTGGCGGGGTCAAATAGCAGCTTTCTTT.

The rearrangement links TRBV7-8 to TRBJ1-1, with D possibly TRBD1 on 5 matching bases. The CDR3 is 13 amino acids. V was clipped by 8 bases and J by 4 bases, with 14 bases between them. The germline V gene has CDR1 SGHVS and CDR2 FQNEAQ. CDR3 coding DNA: TGTGCCAGCTCCTTTGGGGGGAGCACTGAAGCTTTCTTT. Translating gives CASSFGGSTEAFF.

This clone was counted between two and nine times. The V gene is TRBV27, the J gene TRBJ2-7; D possibly corresponds to TRBD1 (8 bases). Trimming stripped 4 bases from V and 0 bases from J, with 16 bases between. The germline gives CDR1 MNHEY, CDR2 SMNVEV (reference sequence). The CDR3 is made up of 16 amino acids. The CDR3 sequence: CASSSATGGDSYEQYF. The CDR3, as DNA: TGTGCCAGCAGTTCCGCTACAGGGGGGGACTCCTACGAGCAGTACTTC.

The chain links TRBV3-1 (or the pseudogene TRBV3-2) to TRBJ1-5; no reliable D call. The CDR3 runs 20 residues. Germline V gives CDR1 LGHDT, CDR2 YNNKEL (reference sequence). V gave up 0 bases and J gave up 0 bases, with 21 bases separating them. DNA of the CDR3: TGTGCCAGCAGCCAAGAAGGTCCGGGCCCGGCCTCTGATAGCAATCAGCCCCAGCATTTT. Translated, it gives CASSQEGPGPASDSNQPQHF.

This clone turned up a few times. The V and J genes are TRBV5-1 and TRBJ1-3; 9 nucleotides agree with TRBD1. J lost 2 bases, V lost 7 bases, and 10 bases had no gene match. CDR1 SGHRS and CDR2 YFSETQ come from the germline V gene. The CDR3 length is 16 residues. In DNA, the CDR3 is TGCGCCAGCGGACAGGGGAATGCGCGAACTGGAAACACCATATATTTT. Its translation: CASGQGNARTGNTIYF.

This rearrangement joins TRBV15 to TRBJ2-7; 8 positions match TRBD1. The CDR3 has 16 amino acids. Germline values: CDR1 LNHNV, CDR2 YYDKDF (reference sequence). V trimming: 4 bases; J trimming: 7 bases; junction bases outside the gene matches: 15. For the CDR3, the DNA is TGTGCCACCAGCAACACGCCCCATGACAGGGGAAGGGAGCAGTACTTC. Encoded protein: CATSNTPHDRGREQYF.

V usage is TRBV6-5 and J usage is TRBJ1-3; D gene unclear. V lost 2 bases, J lost 2 bases, and 7 bases lay in between. Germline CDR1 reads MNHEY; CDR2 reads SVGAGI. This CDR3 has 14 residues. The DNA of the CDR3 is TGTGCCAGCAGTTACGGGAGTCCTGGAAACACCATATATTTT. Translated, it gives CASSYGSPGNTIYF.

This chain connects TRBV6-5 to TRBJ1-2; D is ambiguous. The CDR3 consists of 14 residues. Germline CDR1 reads MNHEY; CDR2 reads SVGAGI. Deletions cut 8 bases from V and 6 bases from J, with 19 bases between. CDR3 residues: CASPTYDNLNGYTF. Here the CDR3 DNA reads TGTGCCAGCCCGACCTACGACAACCTCAATGGCTACACCTTC.

V gene TRBV5-1 combines with J gene TRBJ2-3; the D gene is possibly TRBD2 (6 bases). Germline V lookup: CDR1 SGHRS, CDR2 YFSETQ. The CDR3 is 15 amino acids. Trimming took 0 bases from V and 5 from J, leaving 13 bases between them. CDR3 sequence: CASSLEAGILDTQYF. The CDR3, as DNA: TGCGCCAGCAGCTTGGAGGCGGGGATCTTAGATACGCAGTATTTT.

The chain has TRBV6-6 and TRBJ2-7; no clear D gene. The V gene's germline CDR1 is MNHNY and CDR2 SVGAGI (reference sequence). V shed 2 bases and J shed 0 bases, with 11 bases lying between them. The CDR3 loop spans 15 amino acids. CDR3 in DNA: TGTGCCAGCAGTTACCCGGCCATACTCTCCTACGAGCAGTACTTC. Amino acid sequence: CASSYPAILSYEQYF.

The chain employs TRBV28 and TRBJ2-7; 8 bases are a match to TRBD2. Germline CDR1 is MDHEN and CDR2 is SYDVKM. J gave up 5 bases and V 0 bases, and 9 bases lay outside the gene matches. CDR3 length equals 16 residues. The CDR3 DNA is TGTGCCAGCAGTTTATGGGCGCGGGGGGCGCCAAACGAGCAGTACTTC. Translation gives CASSLWARGAPNEQYF.

V is TRBV6-5 and J is TRBJ2-2; D is unresolved. This CDR3 region has 14 residues. The germline V and J ends were trimmed by 1 base and 6 bases, with 9 bases remaining between them. Per germline, CDR1 MNHEY and CDR2 SVGAGI. DNA for the CDR3: TGTGCCAGCAGTTACTTGGCCTCGCCCGGGGAGCTGTTTTTT. Translation: CASSYLASPGELFF.

The chain combines TRBV5-1 with TRBJ1-2; no clear D. The V gene lost 0 bases and the J gene lost 0 bases, with 3 bases spanning the gap. The CDR3 totals 13 residues. CDR1 is SGHRS and CDR2 is YFSETQ in the germline V gene. The CDR3 sequence is CASSLAANYGYTF. CDR3 nucleotides: TGCGCCAGCAGCTTGGCTGCTAACTATGGCTACACCTTC.

V and J are TRBV3-1 (or the pseudogene TRBV3-2) and TRBJ2-7, with 11 positions matching TRBD2. CDR1 LGHDT and CDR2 YNNKEL come from the germline V gene (reference sequence). Trimming took 4 bases from V and 0 from J; bases not matched to a gene: 8. The CDR3 is 17 amino acids. This CDR3 is CASSLRTSGLGSYEQYF. The CDR3, as DNA: TGTGCCAGCAGCCTCAGGACTAGCGGGCTCGGCTCCTACGAGCAGTACTTC.

J is TRBJ2-7 and V is TRBV6-5; 7 bases line up with TRBD1. The CDR3 runs to 14 residues. The junction had 8 bases not matched to a gene; V was cut back by 6 bases and J by 3 bases. Germline V CDR1 and CDR2: MNHEY, SVGAGI. For the CDR3, the DNA is TGTGCCAGCAGACCGACAGGGTACGACTACGAGCAGTACTTC. Protein: CASRPTGYDYEQYF.

This clone was picked up a small number of times. The chain combines TRBV28 with TRBJ1-5; D gene ambiguous. Per germline, CDR1 MDHEN and CDR2 SYDVKM. This CDR3 comprises 12 residues. Trimming stripped 7 bases from V and 4 bases from J, with 8 bases between. Here the CDR3 DNA reads TGTGCCAGCAAAAAGAGGAATCAGCCCCAGCATTTT. Translated, it gives CASKKRNQPQHF.

This clone was found once. The rearrangement joins TRBV11-2 to TRBJ1-3; unclear D gene. Per the germline V gene, CDR1 is SGHAT and CDR2 is FQNNGV. This CDR3 spans 17 amino acids. The V gene lost 5 bases and the J gene lost 0 bases, with 17 bases spanning the gap. In nucleotides, the CDR3 is TGTGCCAGCAGCCACCGTCGCGACCGACGCTCTGGAAACACCATATATTTT. Protein sequence: CASSHRRDRRSGNTIYF.

The CDR3 spells CASSYSIWTSGGPDTQYF. The CDR3 bases are TGTGCCAGCAGTTACTCCATCTGGACTAGCGGGGGGCCCGATACGCAGTATTTT. The chain is built from TRBV6-2 or TRBV6-3 and TRBJ2-3; 14 positions agree with TRBD2. V gave up 0 bases and J gave up 6 bases; unmatched junction bases: 8. The CDR3 totals 18 residues. In germline, CDR1 is MNHEY, CDR2 SVGEGT.

The chain combines TRBV6-2 or TRBV6-3 with TRBJ2-3; 7 bases match TRBD2. The ends lost 6 bases at V and 2 bases at J; junction bases unmatched: 14. The germline CDR1 and CDR2 sequences are MNHEY and SVGEGT. This CDR3 has 17 amino acids. CDR3 sequence: CASSLRGSGRSTDTQYF. The CDR3 DNA reads TGTGCCAGCAGCCTCCGGGGTAGCGGGCGCTCCACAGATACGCAGTATTTT.